Listed below are T cell receptor beta chains from one sample, sequenced in a study of beta chain features in type 1 diabetes. Sequencing used immunoSEQ multiplex PCR; TCRdb keeps in-frame clones, though not all of them. Here the sample spans about 350,000 clones, about 19% being singletons. Input material: naive CD4+ T cells from blood. These receptors were obtained from a woman aged 18 to 35 in good health. CDR3s include the opening cysteine and the closing phenylalanine or tryptophan. D genes are given only for firm matches. Rows give clone size only sometimes, using once, few, many, or a class for an expanded clone.

d_call	clone_size	v_call	j_call	cdr3_aa	cdr3_nt
-	few	TRBV5-4	TRBJ2-2	CASSFAGQTGELFF	TGTGCCAGCAGCTTTGCGGGGCAAACCGGGGAGCTGTTTTTT
TRBD2	-	TRBV18	TRBJ2-3	CASRFGSGSADTQYF	TGTGCCAGCCGCTTTGGTAGCGGGAGCGCAGATACGCAGTATTTT
TRBD1	few	TRBV11-2	TRBJ2-7	CASSRQGHGIYEQYF	TGTGCCAGCAGCCGACAGGGACACGGTATTTACGAGCAGTACTTC
TRBD1	-	TRBV18	TRBJ2-7	CASSPGTGGSEQYF	TGTGCCAGCTCACCGGGGACAGGGGGAAGCGAGCAGTACTTC
-	-	TRBV9	TRBJ1-1	CASSPKGGRGEGHRSNEAFF	TGTGCCAGCAGCCCAAAAGGGGGAAGGGGCGAGGGACACAGGTCTAATGAAGCTTTCTTT
TRBD2	few	TRBV4-1	TRBJ2-1	CASRRTSGKGSYNEQFF	TGCGCCAGCAGGCGGACTAGCGGGAAAGGCTCCTACAATGAGCAGTTCTTC
-	-	TRBV29-1	TRBJ1-3	CSVSGGNTIYF	TGCAGCGTTTCAGGAGGAAACACCATATATTTT
-	few	TRBV5-4	TRBJ2-7	CASSQELENLYEQYF	TGTGCCAGCAGCCAAGAGTTGGAGAATCTCTACGAGCAGTACTTC
TRBD1	-	TRBV19	TRBJ2-7	CASSTGTGIYEQYF	TGTGCCAGTAGTACGGGGACAGGGATCTACGAGCAGTACTTC
-	-	TRBV2	TRBJ2-2	CASSSTNTGELFF	TGTGCCAGCAGTTCTACCAACACCGGGGAGCTGTTTTTT
-	-	TRBV5-1	TRBJ2-1	CASSSTAGAYNEQFF	TGCGCCAGCAGCTCTACAGCGGGTGCCTACAATGAGCAGTTCTTC
-	-	TRBV11-3	TRBJ2-2	CASSSRHGGELFF	TGTGCCAGCAGCAGTAGACACGGCGGGGAGCTGTTTTTT
-	few	TRBV15	TRBJ2-7	CATSSGNRAEQYF	TGTGCCACCAGCAGCGGTAACAGGGCCGAGCAGTACTTC
-	-	TRBV4-1	TRBJ2-7	CASSLAVGPAPYEQYF	TGCGCCAGCAGCCTCGCAGTTGGGCCTGCCCCCTACGAGCAGTACTTC
TRBD2	-	TRBV11-2	TRBJ2-7	CASKTRGGSYYEQYF	TGTGCCAGCAAGACGCGCGGGGGTTCTTACTACGAGCAGTACTTC
TRBD2	-	TRBV5-6	TRBJ2-3	CASSLRAGGPDTQYF	TGTGCCAGCAGCTTGAGAGCGGGGGGCCCAGATACGCAGTATTTT
TRBD2	-	TRBV20-1	TRBJ2-5	CSAGGVETQYF	TGCAGTGCGGGGGGGGTAGAGACCCAGTACTTC
TRBD2	few	TRBV5-4	TRBJ2-1	CASSFRLAGGINEQFF	TGTGCCAGCAGCTTTCGACTAGCCGGGGGGATAAATGAGCAGTTCTTC
TRBD1	few	TRBV11-2	TRBJ2-4	CASSSLQGANIQYF	TGTGCCAGCAGCTCCCTCCAGGGGGCAAACATTCAGTACTTC
-	-	TRBV5-1	TRBJ2-5	CASSWGQNGETQYF	TGCGCCAGCAGCTGGGGCCAAAACGGGGAGACCCAGTACTTC
-	few	TRBV14	TRBJ2-2	CASSPRVTGELFF	TGTGCCAGCAGCCCTCGAGTGACCGGGGAGCTGTTTTTT
TRBD2	few	TRBV11-2	TRBJ2-7	CASSLIRGRAYYEQYF	TGTGCCAGCAGCTTAATCCGCGGGAGGGCCTATTACGAGCAGTACTTC
TRBD1	few	TRBV7-8	TRBJ1-4	CASMRGRGNEKLFF	TGTGCCAGCATGAGGGGCAGGGGGAATGAAAAACTGTTTTTT
-	few	TRBV25-1	TRBJ2-3	CASSGDTMNTQYF	TGTGCCAGCAGTGGGGACACTATGAATACGCAGTATTTT
TRBD2	few	TRBV10-3	TRBJ2-2	CAISPSSGGPTGELFF	TGTGCCATCAGTCCTTCGTCGGGAGGGCCAACCGGGGAGCTGTTTTTT
TRBD1	-	TRBV23-1	TRBJ2-1	CASSQSSGQGHEQFF	TGCGCCAGCAGTCAATCGTCGGGACAGGGTCATGAGCAGTTCTTC
-	few	TRBV28	TRBJ2-3	CASGGLTDTQYF	TGTGCCAGCGGGGGCCTTACAGATACGCAGTATTTT
TRBD2	-	TRBV19	TRBJ2-3	CASSIGGGASTDTQYF	TGTGCCAGTAGCATTGGCGGGGGGGCTAGCACAGATACGCAGTATTTT
-	-	TRBV9	TRBJ2-7	CASSAEGGYEQYF	TGTGCCAGCAGCGCCGAAGGGGGCTACGAGCAGTACTTC
TRBD2	few	TRBV5-4	TRBJ2-7	CASSSKSSGSYEQYF	TGTGCCAGCAGCTCTAAGTCCAGCGGGAGCTACGAGCAGTACTTC
-	few	TRBV7-9	TRBJ1-1	CASSLPQGNTEAFF	TGTGCCAGCAGCTTACCCCAGGGGAACACTGAAGCTTTCTTT
TRBD2	-	TRBV5-1	TRBJ2-5	CASSQGLAGKETQYF	TGCGCCAGCAGCCAAGGACTAGCGGGGAAAGAGACCCAGTACTTC
TRBD1	few	TRBV7-9	TRBJ1-2	CASSLLGDRADGYTF	TGTGCCAGCAGCTTGTTAGGGGACAGGGCGGACGGCTACACCTTC